Each of the 8 T cell receptor beta chains below was sequenced from the same sample in a study of cytotoxic CD8 clonotypes in ibrutinib-treated CLL. Measured with immunoSEQ multiplex PCR; TCRdb has only the in-frame clones, and not every one. The sample lists 200,000 to 250,000 clones, approximately 75% occurring once. The material sequenced was PBMCs, taken after 12 months of ibrutinib treatment. These receptors came from a human donor with chronic lymphocytic leukemia.

This clone was counted between two and nine times. The chain couples TRBV4-1 to TRBJ1-5; D not resolved. The CDR3 extends over 15 amino acids. CDR1 is MGHRA and CDR2 is YSYEKL in the germline V gene. V shed 5 bases and J shed 1 base, with 12 bases lying between them. The CDR3 is CASSKGRASNQPQHF. CDR3 nucleotide sequence: TGCGCCAGCAGCAAAGGACGGGCAAGCAATCAGCCCCAGCATTTT.

The chain couples TRBV25-1 to TRBJ2-7, with TRBD2 identical over 7 bases. Germline CDR1 is MGHDK and CDR2 is SYGVNS. The CDR3 length is 12 residues. V shed 8 bases and J 6 bases; nucleotides not matched to a gene: 7. CDR3 protein: CASRLGGTEQYF. In nucleotides, the CDR3 is TGTGCCAGCCGGCTGGGGGGGACCGAGCAGTACTTC.

J is TRBJ2-3 and V is TRBV2, with TRBD2 identical over 8 bases. The V gene end was trimmed by 3 bases and the J gene end by 4 bases; junction bases not matched to a gene: 3. Germline values: CDR1 SNHLY, CDR2 FYNNEI. This CDR3 has 14 amino acids. CDR3 nucleotide sequence: TGTGCCAGCAGTGACCGGGAGGGCGCAGATACGCAGTATTTT. Amino acids: CASSDREGADTQYF.

CDR3 region: CASSQGNNEQFF. In DNA, the CDR3 is TGTGCCAGCAGCCAGGGAAACAATGAGCAGTTCTTC. The rearrangement links TRBV11-2 to TRBJ2-1, with D perhaps matching TRBD1 (5 bases). Germline assignment: CDR1 SGHAT and CDR2 FQNNGV. V was pared by 5 bases and J by 5 bases, with 7 bases between. This CDR3 is built from 12 residues.

This clone was seen only a few times. This chain connects TRBV18 to TRBJ1-4; the D gene is possibly TRBD1 (5 bases). The V end lost 1 base, the J end lost 8 bases, and 11 bases lay between the germline ends. Germline V lookup: CDR1 KGHSH, CDR2 LQKENI. CDR3 length: 14 residues. In DNA form, the CDR3 reads TGTGCCAGCTCACCACAGGGGAGGAGAGAAAAACTGTTTTTT. It translates to CASSPQGRREKLFF.

This clone came up once. J is TRBJ2-7 and V is TRBV6-1; tentatively, D is TRBD1 (6 bases). CDR3 length: 14 residues. Germline V gene sequence: CDR1 MNHNS, CDR2 SASEGT. V lost 5 bases, J lost 4 bases, and 15 bases lay in between. CDR3 loop: CASSTRDNDYEQYF. The CDR3 region has the DNA TGTGCCAGCAGTACCCGGGACAACGATTACGAGCAGTACTTC.

The rearrangement uses TRBV11-2 and TRBJ1-1, with 7 bases fitting TRBD1. CDR1 and CDR2 (germline): SGHAT, FQNNGV. V gave up 5 bases and J gave up 5 bases; unmatched junction bases: 2. The CDR3 is made up of 12 amino acids. The CDR3 region is CASSRDRTEAFF. In DNA form, the CDR3 reads TGTGCCAGCAGCCGGGACAGAACTGAAGCTTTCTTT.

The chain recombines TRBV5-1 with TRBJ2-7; the match to TRBD1 covers 10 bases. V dropped 4 bases and J dropped 5; count of bases not matched to a gene: 6. Germline V gene data show CDR1 as SGHRS and CDR2 as YFSETQ. This CDR3 is 14 amino acids long. The CDR3 region is CASSPTGGFDEQYF. The CDR3 DNA follows: TGCGCCAGCAGCCCGACAGGGGGCTTCGACGAGCAGTACTTC.